These 30 T cell receptor beta chains share one sample of origin, sequenced in a study of CD8+ T cells in alopecia areata. In each case, RNA was isolated and then reverse transcribed into cDNA as the sequencing template. Sequencing was performed with immunoSEQ multiplex PCR; in TCRdb, only in-frame clones are kept and a portion is missing. The data show 200,000 to 250,000 clones, about 60% seen once. The sample was CD4+ T cells sorted from blood, taken at week 0. These receptors all stem from a human donor with alopecia areata.

The chain couples TRBV7-8 to TRBJ2-1, with 7 positions matching TRBD2. Germline V gene lookup returns CDR1 SGHVS and CDR2 FQNEAQ. This CDR3 spans 13 amino acids. J lost 8 bases, V lost 7 bases, and 8 bases had no gene match. This CDR3 reads CASTQRLADEQFF. DNA of the CDR3: TGTGCCAGCACCCAAAGACTAGCTGATGAGCAGTTCTTC. The full variable domain, in which reference TRBV7-8 and TRBJ2-1 provide the parts outside the CDR3, is GAGVSQSPRYKVAKRGQDVALRCDPISGHVSLFWYQQALGQGPEFLTYFQNEAQLDKSGLPSDRFFAERPEGSVSTLKIQRTQQEDSAVYLCASTQRLADEQFFGPGTRLTVL.

The J gene is TRBJ2-1, the V gene TRBV9; 8 nucleotides line up with TRBD2. Losses at the gene ends were 0 bases for V and 1 base for J; bases not matched to a gene: 9. This CDR3 is built from 18 residues. Per the germline V gene, CDR1 is SGDLS and CDR2 is YYNGEE. Here the CDR3 reads CASSVAGLGGGSYNEQFF. The CDR3 DNA follows: TGTGCCAGCAGCGTAGCGGGGCTTGGCGGGGGGTCCTACAATGAGCAGTTCTTC.

V and J are TRBV11-2 and TRBJ1-1; TRBD1 is a possible D gene (6 bases). Trimming took off 4 bases at V and 1 base at J, with 10 bases between the two ends. The CDR3 sequence is 14 residues long. Germline loops: CDR1 SGHAT, CDR2 FQNNGV. The CDR3, as DNA: TGTGCCAGCAGCTCGACCAGGGGGAACACTGAAGCTTTCTTT. Translated, it gives CASSSTRGNTEAFF.

The V and J genes are TRBV23-1 and TRBJ2-7; D not certain. TRBV23-1 is an ORF; its function is uncertain. Trimming removed 7 bases at V and 7 bases at J, with 14 bases between. The CDR3 covers 12 residues. The CDR3 region has the DNA TGCGCCAGCACGGTAGATGCGCAAGAGCAGTACTTC. Its protein product is CASTVDAQEQYF.

This clone turned up a few times. The chain links TRBV11-2 to TRBJ2-3; 7 positions agree with TRBD1. CDR3 size: 15 residues. V gave up 5 bases and J gave up 2 bases; unmatched junction bases: 7. Germline-derived CDR1 and CDR2 are SGHAT and FQNNGV. CDR3 DNA sequence: TGTGCCAGCAGCCTAACAGGGGCGAACACAGATACGCAGTATTTT. This encodes CASSLTGANTDTQYF.

The chain joins TRBV6-5 to TRBJ1-1; a possible D gene is TRBD1 (5 bases). CDR1 and CDR2 (germline): MNHEY, SVGAGI. V was trimmed by 5 bases and J by 0 bases, leaving 13 bases between them. CDR3 size: 15 residues. The CDR3 sequence is CASSTPTDLNTEAFF. The DNA for the CDR3 is TGTGCCAGCAGTACGCCGACAGACCTGAACACTGAAGCTTTCTTT.

This chain joins TRBV5-4 and TRBJ2-5; D might be TRBD1 (5 bases). CDR3 length: 15 residues. V was clipped by 1 base and J by 0 bases, with 10 bases between them. CDR1 and CDR2 from the germline V gene are SGHNT and YYREEE (reference sequence). In DNA form, the CDR3 reads TGTGCCAGCAGCTTGCGGACAAGGGACCAAGAGACCCAGTACTTC. Protein sequence: CASSLRTRDQETQYF.

This clone has at least ten counts. The chain links TRBV5-1 to TRBJ2-5; possibly TRBD2 for D (5 bases). CDR3 length: 15 amino acids. The germline gives CDR1 SGHRS, CDR2 YFSETQ. Trimming shortened V by 6 bases and J by 1 base, and 16 bases separated the two germline ends. CDR3 residues: CASTIGDSRQETQYF. CDR3 sequence (DNA): TGCGCCAGCACCATCGGGGATAGCCGCCAAGAGACCCAGTACTTC. Combining the CDR3 with reference TRBV5-1 and TRBJ2-5 gives the whole variable domain KAGVTQTPRYLIKTRGQQVTLSCSPISGHRSVSWYQQTPGQGLQFLFEYFSETQRNKGNFPGRFSGRQFSNSRSEMNVSTLELGDSALYLCASTIGDSRQETQYFGPGTRLLVL.

This clone was seen a few times. The rearrangement links TRBV11-1 to TRBJ2-5, with a tentative D call TRBD2 (6 bases). The CDR3 totals 14 residues. V was trimmed by 2 bases and J by 2 bases, leaving 9 bases between them. From germline, CDR1 is SGHAT and CDR2 FQDESV (reference sequence). CDR3 DNA sequence: TGTGCCAGCAGCTTACGGACTATACAAGAGACCCAGTACTTC. The encoded protein is CASSLRTIQETQYF.

V is TRBV7-8 and J is TRBJ1-1; D gene unclear. CDR1 and CDR2 from the germline V gene are SGHVS and FQNEAQ. The CDR3 sequence is 21 residues long. The V and J ends lost 2 bases and 1 base respectively, with 29 bases between them. Here the CDR3 reads CASSLLRLIERRSTGNTEAFF. The CDR3, as DNA: TGTGCCAGCAGCTTATTGCGGCTTATTGAAAGGAGGAGTACGGGGAACACTGAAGCTTTCTTT.

V usage is TRBV29-1 and J usage is TRBJ2-7, with 7 bases fitting TRBD1. Germline assignment: CDR1 SQVTM and CDR2 ANQGSEA. CDR3 length: 11 residues. After removal of 6 bases from V and 11 bases from J, the junction contained 10 bases not matched to a gene. DNA for the CDR3: TGCAGCGTCAAGGGGGCAGGGGAAGAGTACTTC. Its protein product is CSVKGAGEEYF.

The J gene is TRBJ1-3, the V gene TRBV5-6; TRBD1 might be the D (5 bases). Trimming took off 6 bases at V and 4 bases at J, with 17 bases between the two ends. CDR1 and CDR2 (germline): SGHDT, YYEEEE. CDR3 length: 15 amino acids. The CDR3, as DNA: TGTGCCAGCACCACAGGAAGGGACCTGGGAAACACCATATATTTT. Translated: CASTTGRDLGNTIYF. Full variable domain (rest looked up from reference TRBV5-6 and TRBJ1-3): DAGVTQSPTHLIKTRGQQVTLRCSPKSGHDTVSWYQQALGQGPQFIFQYYEEEERQRGNFPDRFSGHQFPNYSSELNVNALLLGDSALYLCASTTGRDLGNTIYFGEGSWLTVV.

The chain carries TRBV29-1 and TRBJ2-2, with TRBD1 matching 7 bases. The CDR3 totals 13 residues. V lost 7 bases, J lost 5 bases, and 7 bases stayed unmatched. CDR1 SQVTM and CDR2 ANQGSEA come from the germline V gene. The CDR3 here is CSAPRQGTGELFF. The CDR3 DNA sequence: TGCAGCGCCCCGAGACAGGGTACCGGGGAGCTGTTTTTT.

The V gene is TRBV30, the J gene TRBJ1-1; no definite D call. The germline V gene encodes CDR1 GTSNPN and CDR2 SVGIG (reference sequence). The V gene lost 1 base and the J gene lost 5 bases, with 17 bases spanning the gap. This CDR3 has 15 residues. CDR3 residues: CAWSASRAGRTEAFF. CDR3 sequence (DNA): TGTGCCTGGAGTGCTTCAAGGGCGGGAAGGACTGAAGCTTTCTTT.

V gene TRBV2 combines with J gene TRBJ1-1; TRBD1 agrees at 9 bases. Trimming took 10 bases from V and 3 from J; bases not matched to a gene: 3. From germline, CDR1 is SNHLY and CDR2 FYNNEI. The CDR3 spans 12 residues. The DNA for the CDR3 is TGTGCCACACGACAGGGGGACACTGAAGCTTTCTTT. Translating gives CATRQGDTEAFF.

This clone is a singleton in its sample. The chain has TRBV7-8 and TRBJ1-2; D is unresolved. This CDR3 is built from 16 residues. V gave up 1 base and J gave up 0 bases, with 12 bases separating them. CDR1 and CDR2 (germline): SGHVS, FQNEAQ. The CDR3 DNA reads TGTGCCAGCAGCTTAGAGACACTTACAGCTAACTATGGCTACACCTTC. Translated, it gives CASSLETLTANYGYTF.

The J gene is TRBJ2-1, the V gene TRBV30; 7 bases line up with TRBD2. This CDR3 comprises 17 residues. Trimming at V came to 8 bases and at J to 2 bases, leaving 18 bases not matched to a gene. Germline loops: CDR1 GTSNPN, CDR2 SVGIG (reference sequence). The CDR3 DNA is TGTGCCGGATACTGGGCGGGTAGCGGGCCTACCTACAATGAGCAGTTCTTC. Translation gives CAGYWAGSGPTYNEQFF.

This clone was detected only a few times. The V and J genes are TRBV30 and TRBJ1-2; no clear D gene. The CDR3 runs 14 residues. V was clipped by 6 bases and J by 5 bases, with 19 bases between them. Looked up from germline, CDR1 is GTSNPN and CDR2 is SVGIG (reference sequence). CDR3 residues: CACLDRATQYGYTF. The CDR3 bases are TGTGCCTGCTTAGACCGGGCCACACAGTATGGCTACACCTTC.

This rearrangement joins TRBV9 to TRBJ2-1; 12 positions match TRBD2. Germline V CDR1 and CDR2: SGDLS, YYNGEE. J lost 8 bases, V lost 0 bases, and 6 bases had no gene match. This CDR3 has 16 amino acids. CDR3 residues: CASSVGSSGRADEQFF. In nucleotides, the CDR3 is TGTGCCAGCAGCGTAGGATCTAGCGGGAGGGCCGATGAGCAGTTCTTC.

This chain joins TRBV30 and TRBJ1-1; maybe TRBD1 (6 bases). CDR1 GTSNPN and CDR2 SVGIG come from the germline V gene (reference sequence). This CDR3 region has 13 residues. Trimming left V 0 bases short and J 4 bases short, with 9 bases between. The CDR3 spells CAWSVGQTTEAFF. CDR3 DNA: TGTGCCTGGAGTGTAGGACAGACCACTGAAGCTTTCTTT.

Only a few counts were recorded for this clone. Here the CDR3 reads CASRPTGTGVDTEAFF. As DNA, the CDR3 is TGTGCCAGCAGACCTACCGGGACAGGGGTAGACACTGAAGCTTTCTTT. The V gene is TRBV7-9, the J gene TRBJ1-1, with 10 nucleotides matching TRBD1. CDR1 is SEHNR and CDR2 is FQNEAQ in the germline V gene (reference sequence). The CDR3 has 16 residues. The J segment lost 3 bases and the V segment lost 6 bases, leaving 10 bases of the junction unmatched. The whole variable domain, remainder taken from reference TRBV7-9 and TRBJ1-1, is DTGVSQNPRHKITKRGQNVTFRCDPISEHNRLYWYRQTLGQGPEFLTYFQNEAQLEKSRLLSDRFSAERPKGSFSTLEIQRTEQGDSAMYLCASRPTGTGVDTEAFFGQGTRLTVV.

V and J are TRBV6-1 and TRBJ1-5; D might be TRBD1 (5 bases). The length of the CDR3 is 14 residues. Germline-derived CDR1 and CDR2 are MNHNS and SASEGT. The V end was cut by 5 bases, the J end by 2 bases, with 10 bases between. CDR3 sequence (DNA): TGTGCCAGCAGTCCCCAGGGTCGCAATCAGCCCCAGCATTTT. Residues: CASSPQGRNQPQHF.

This clone was counted once. The rearrangement uses TRBV27 and TRBJ1-5; 7 bases line up with TRBD1. The trim removed 0 bases at V and 6 bases at J, leaving 5 bases unmatched. CDR1 is MNHEY and CDR2 is SMNVEV in the germline V gene (reference sequence). CDR3 length equals 15 residues. DNA for the CDR3: TGTGCCAGCAGTTTATCACCAGCAGGGGGTCAGCCCCAGCATTTT. Translating gives CASSLSPAGGQPQHF.

The rearrangement joins TRBV10-3 to TRBJ2-7; a weak D match, TRBD1 (6 bases). Germline assignment: CDR1 ENHRY and CDR2 SYGVKD. The CDR3 is 14 amino acids. V dropped 2 bases and J dropped 4 bases, with 12 bases sitting between them. CDR3 DNA sequence: TGTGCCATCAGTGAGAGAGCAGGGGAATACGAGCAGTACTTC. It specifies CAISERAGEYEQYF.

J is TRBJ1-2 and V is TRBV2; D remains ambiguous. V was shortened by 7 bases and J by 4 bases, with 10 bases between the two germline ends. The CDR3 consists of 12 residues. CDR1 and CDR2 (germline): SNHLY, FYNNEI. Here the CDR3 DNA reads TGTGCCAGCACCGCAGATCTCTATGGCTACACCTTC. This encodes CASTADLYGYTF.

The chain joins TRBV9 to TRBJ1-5; 8 nucleotides align to TRBD1. The CDR3 runs to 14 residues. The V gene end was trimmed by 1 base and the J gene end by 7 bases; junction bases not matched to a gene: 4. Germline V gene lookup returns CDR1 SGDLS and CDR2 YYNGEE. The CDR3 sequence: CASSVQGAGQPQHF. Here the CDR3 DNA reads TGTGCCAGCAGCGTACAGGGGGCGGGGCAGCCCCAGCATTTT.

CDR3 nucleotides: TGCAGCGTTGTCGACACCTCCTACGAGCAGTACTTC. Amino acids: CSVVDTSYEQYF. The V call is TRBV29-1, the J call TRBJ2-7; D gene ambiguous. Per the germline V gene, CDR1 is SQVTM and CDR2 is ANQGSEA. This CDR3 has 12 amino acids. Trimming removed 4 bases at V and 0 bases at J, with 7 bases between.

V and J are TRBV29-1 and TRBJ1-2; D gene uncertain. V dropped 0 bases and J dropped 5 bases, with 10 bases sitting between them. The CDR3 extends over 13 amino acids. In germline, CDR1 is SQVTM, CDR2 ANQGSEA. The CDR3 protein is CSVEDVSAYGYTF. In DNA form, the CDR3 reads TGCAGCGTTGAAGATGTTTCAGCTTATGGCTACACCTTC.

The chain is built from TRBV6-5 and TRBJ2-3; a possible D gene is TRBD2 (6 bases). Germline CDR1 reads MNHEY; CDR2 reads SVGAGI. V was cut by 0 bases and J by 3 bases, with 10 bases left in between. The CDR3 spans 15 residues. The CDR3 reads CASSYSAGQTDTQYF. CDR3 DNA sequence: TGTGCCAGCAGTTACTCGGCGGGGCAAACAGATACGCAGTATTTT.

This clone occurred once. The J gene is TRBJ1-5, the V gene TRBV9; D gene ambiguous. Trimming cost V 4 bases and J 6 bases, with 8 bases left between them. CDR1 is SGDLS and CDR2 is YYNGEE in the germline V gene. This CDR3 contains 12 residues. This CDR3 reads CASSRDGQPQHF. In nucleotides, the CDR3 is TGTGCCAGCAGCCGAGACGGTCAGCCCCAGCATTTT.